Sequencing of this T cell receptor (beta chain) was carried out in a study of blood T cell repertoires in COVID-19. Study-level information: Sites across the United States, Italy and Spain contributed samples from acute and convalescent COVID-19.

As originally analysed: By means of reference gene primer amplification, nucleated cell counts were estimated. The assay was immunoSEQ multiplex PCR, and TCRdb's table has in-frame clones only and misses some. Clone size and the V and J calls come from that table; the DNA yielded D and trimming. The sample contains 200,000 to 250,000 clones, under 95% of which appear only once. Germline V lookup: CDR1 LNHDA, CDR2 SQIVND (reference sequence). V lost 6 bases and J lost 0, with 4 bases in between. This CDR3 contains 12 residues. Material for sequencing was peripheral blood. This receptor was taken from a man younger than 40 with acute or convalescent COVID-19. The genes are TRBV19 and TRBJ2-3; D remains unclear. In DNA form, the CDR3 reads TGTGCCAGTAGCAGAAGCACAGATACGCAGTATTTT. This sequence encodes CASSRSTDTQYF.